This T cell receptor (beta chain) was captured in a study of blood T cell repertoires in COVID-19. Study at large: T cells, B-cell-depleted T cells, or PBMCs supplied cDNA or gDNA.

Authors' processing steps: Cell counts per sample came from amplifying reference gene primers. TCRdb's copy holds only in-frame clones and misses some; the assay was immunoSEQ multiplex PCR. Clonal size and the V and J genes are those of that table, whereas D and trimming came from the DNA. The table records tens of thousands of clones, approximately 83% of them present only once. V was pared by 1 base and J by 2 bases, with 3 bases of the junction left unmatched. The CDR3 totals 15 residues. The germline gives CDR1 SGHAT, CDR2 FQNNGV. Sequencing was done on a sample of peripheral blood. The clonotype was recovered from a man aged 80 or over with acute or convalescent COVID-19. The chain recombines TRBV11-2 with TRBJ2-3; 7 nucleotides align to TRBD1. CDR3 nucleotides: TGTGCCAGCAGCTTAGGGGGACAGAACACAGATACGCAGTATTTT. As protein: CASSLGGQNTDTQYF.